This T cell receptor (beta chain) emerged from a study of shared clonotypes between healthy human individuals. As regards this clone: Antigen specificity is unknown.

Recent acute infections and vaccinations were absent in the healthy HIV-negative adult donors. Adult Caucasians living in Nashville, Tennessee made up all of the donors. Study findings and constraints: Clonotype sharing among donors was expected to depend on sequencing depth. Rarefaction demonstrated incomplete sorted-subset sequencing despite large depth.

The CDR3 has 13 amino acids. CDR1 is GTSNPN, CDR2 SVGIG, per germline (reference sequence). V gave up 1 base and J gave up 7 bases, with 11 bases separating them. The protocol was immunoSEQ multiplex PCR, while the TCRdb copy is restricted to in-frame clones and leaves out a portion. The repertoire has approximately 1,500,000 clones, around 98% of them found once; the top ten carry about 0.42%. This TCR derives from a man aged 30-40 years in good health. What was sequenced was naive CD4+ T cells sorted from blood. The sample's subset: CD45RA+ positively selected. The rearrangement joins TRBV30 to TRBJ1-5; no reliable D call. Written as DNA, the CDR3 is TGTGCCTGGAGTGCCGGTTCCAGCCAGCCCCAGCATTTT. Amino acid sequence: CAWSAGSSQPQHF.